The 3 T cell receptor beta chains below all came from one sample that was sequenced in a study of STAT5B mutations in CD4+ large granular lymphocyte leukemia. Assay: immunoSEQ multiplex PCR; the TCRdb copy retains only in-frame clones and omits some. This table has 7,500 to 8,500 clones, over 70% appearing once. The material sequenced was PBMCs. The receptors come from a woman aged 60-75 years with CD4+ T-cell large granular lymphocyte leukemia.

CDR3 nucleotide sequence: TGTGCCAGCAGTTATTATACGGGTGGCAATCAGCCCCAGCATTTT. This translates into CASSYYTGGNQPQHF. This chain connects TRBV5-8 to TRBJ1-5; D not certain. The CDR3 sequence is 15 residues long. Germline-derived CDR1 and CDR2 are SGHTS and YDEGEE. V gave up 5 bases and J gave up 2 bases, with 14 bases separating them.

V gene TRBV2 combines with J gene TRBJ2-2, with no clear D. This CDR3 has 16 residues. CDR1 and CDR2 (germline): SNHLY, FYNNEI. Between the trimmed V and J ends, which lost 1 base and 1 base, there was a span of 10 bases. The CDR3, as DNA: TGTGCCAGCAGTGAAGAGTCAGGCATGAACACCGGGGAGCTGTTTTTT. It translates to CASSEESGMNTGELFF.

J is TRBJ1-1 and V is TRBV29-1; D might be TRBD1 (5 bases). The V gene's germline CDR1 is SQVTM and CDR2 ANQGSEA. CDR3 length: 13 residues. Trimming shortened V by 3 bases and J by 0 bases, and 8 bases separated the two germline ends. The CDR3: CSVDDSVNTEAFF. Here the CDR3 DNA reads TGCAGCGTTGATGACAGCGTGAACACTGAAGCTTTCTTT.